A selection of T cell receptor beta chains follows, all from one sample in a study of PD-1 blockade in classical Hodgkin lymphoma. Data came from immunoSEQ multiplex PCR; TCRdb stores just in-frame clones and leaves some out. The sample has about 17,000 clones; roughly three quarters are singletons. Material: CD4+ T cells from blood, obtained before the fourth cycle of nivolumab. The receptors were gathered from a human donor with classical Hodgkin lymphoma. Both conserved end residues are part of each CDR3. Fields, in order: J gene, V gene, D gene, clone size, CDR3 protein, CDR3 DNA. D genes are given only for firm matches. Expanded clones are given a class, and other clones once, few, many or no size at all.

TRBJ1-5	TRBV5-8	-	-	CASSFRGGNQPQHF	TGTGCCAGCAGCTTCAGGGGCGGCAATCAGCCCCAGCATTTT
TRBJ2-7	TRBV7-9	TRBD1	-	CASSEGTGKTYEQYF	TGTGCCAGCAGCGAGGGGACAGGTAAAACCTACGAGCAGTACTTC
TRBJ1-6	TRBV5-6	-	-	CASSLGPSSYNSPLHF	TGTGCCAGCAGCTTGGGACCGAGCTCCTATAATTCACCCCTCCACTTT
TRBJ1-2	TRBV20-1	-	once	CSARDRTSYTF	TGCAGTGCTAGAGATCGGACTAGCTACACCTTC
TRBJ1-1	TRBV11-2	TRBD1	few	CASSPGQGPWLRVTEAFF	TGTGCCAGCAGCCCCGGACAGGGGCCGTGGTTGAGGGTGACTGAAGCTTTCTTT
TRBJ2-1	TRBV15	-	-	CATSRDQGSYNEQFF	TGTGCCACCAGCAGAGATCAGGGGTCCTACAATGAGCAGTTCTTC
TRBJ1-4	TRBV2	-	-	CASSEATGLNEKLFF	TGTGCCAGCAGTGAAGCTACAGGGCTAAATGAAAAACTGTTTTTT
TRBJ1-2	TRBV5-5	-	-	CASRMGGMNGYTF	TGTGCCAGCAGGATGGGGGGAATGAATGGCTACACCTTC
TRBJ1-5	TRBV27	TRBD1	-	CASSSYQGQGNQPQHF	TGTGCCAGCAGTTCCTACCAGGGACAGGGCAATCAGCCCCAGCATTTT
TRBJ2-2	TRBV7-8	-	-	CASSLVFGATNTGELFF	TGTGCCAGCAGCTTAGTGTTCGGGGCCACGAACACCGGGGAGCTGTTTTTT
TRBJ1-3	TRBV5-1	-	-	CASSLGGNTIYF	TGCGCCAGCAGCTTAGGTGGAAACACCATATATTTT
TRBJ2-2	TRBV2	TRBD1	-	CASSWMGQVGELFF	TGTGCCAGCAGTTGGATGGGACAGGTCGGGGAGCTGTTTTTT
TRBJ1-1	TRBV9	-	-	CASSVGVGGTEAFF	TGTGCCAGCAGCGTAGGGGTTGGGGGCACTGAAGCTTTCTTT
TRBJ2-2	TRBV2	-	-	CASKGQLNTGELFF	TGTGCCAGCAAAGGACAGCTGAACACCGGGGAGCTGTTTTTT
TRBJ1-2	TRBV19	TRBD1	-	CASSIGAGGIYGYTF	TGTGCCAGTAGTATCGGGGCAGGGGGGATCTATGGCTACACCTTC
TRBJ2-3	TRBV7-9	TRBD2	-	CASSRFRLAGGDTQYF	TGTGCCAGCAGCCGCTTCAGACTAGCGGGGGGTGATACGCAGTATTTT
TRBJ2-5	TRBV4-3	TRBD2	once	CASSQRGGWGETQYF	TGCGCCAGCAGCCAACGGGGGGGTTGGGGAGAGACCCAGTACTTC
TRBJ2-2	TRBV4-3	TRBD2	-	CASSQRLAGGTGELFF	TGCGCCAGCAGCCAAAGACTAGCGGGAGGGACCGGGGAGCTGTTTTTT